The rows below give T cell receptor beta chains drawn from one sample of a study of blood T cell repertoires in COVID-19. Using immunoSEQ multiplex PCR, the repertoire was profiled, and TCRdb retains in-frame clones only, with some absent. Counted here are about 160,000 clones, roughly 83% occurring once; the ten biggest clones make up 8% to 9.5%. The sequenced sample was peripheral blood. These TCRs come from a woman of 80 years or more with active or convalescent COVID-19. Both conserved end residues are part of each CDR3. A D gene is named only where the DNA matches it firmly. Not all rows give a size; the values are once, few, many and, for expanded clones, a class.

abundance,j_gene,d_gene,v_gene,CDR3aa,CDR3nt
.,TRBJ1-1,.,TRBV9,CASSVAQGRNTEAFF,TGTGCCAGCAGCGTAGCTCAGGGGAGGAACACTGAAGCTTTCTTT
.,TRBJ1-1,TRBD1,TRBV30,CAWETGGNTEAFF,TGTGCCTGGGAAACAGGGGGCAACACTGAAGCTTTCTTT
.,TRBJ1-2,TRBD1,TRBV6-7,CASSYSKTGQGLGYGYTF,TGTGCCAGCAGTTACTCGAAGACCGGACAGGGCCTAGGCTATGGCTACACCTTC
.,TRBJ2-3,.,TRBV5-8,CASSWSGGLAPTDTQYF,TGTGCCAGCAGCTGGTCCGGGGGGCTAGCTCCCACAGATACGCAGTATTTT
.,TRBJ2-2,.,TRBV5-6,CASSLEKFWAEHTGELFF,TGTGCCAGCAGCTTGGAAAAGTTTTGGGCAGAGCACACCGGGGAGCTGTTTTTT
.,TRBJ2-3,TRBD2,TRBV5-1,CASSLGGQGGTDTQYF,TGCGCCAGCAGCTTGGGAGGGCAGGGAGGGACAGATACGCAGTATTTT
.,TRBJ2-7,.,TRBV6-5,CASSSTGYEQYF,TGTGCCAGCAGTTCAACAGGGTACGAGCAGTACTTC
.,TRBJ2-7,TRBD1,TRBV5-4,CASSFGTGELKVQYF,TGTGCCAGCAGCTTTGGGACAGGGGAATTGAAGGTGCAGTACTTC
once,TRBJ1-2,TRBD1,TRBV4-3,CASSQVGRGNYGYTF,TGCGCCAGCAGCCAAGTTGGCAGGGGGAACTATGGCTACACCTTC
.,TRBJ2-5,TRBD2,TRBV13,CASTQSGTKGAQYF,TGTGCCAGCACCCAATCCGGGACTAAGGGAGCCCAGTACTTC
.,TRBJ1-1,.,TRBV6-2/TRBV6-3,CASSYRGDLNTEAFF,TGTGCCAGCAGTTACCGGGGGGATCTGAACACTGAAGCTTTCTTT
.,TRBJ2-7,.,TRBV7-2,CASSLIYEQYF,TGTGCCAGCAGCCTAATCTACGAGCAGTACTTC
.,TRBJ1-5,.,TRBV3-1/TRBV3-2,CASSQGVSGMLQHF,TGTGCCAGCAGCCAAGGGGTTTCGGGGATGCTCCAGCATTTT
few,TRBJ2-3,.,TRBV18,CASSTGLPSTDTQYF,TGTGCCAGCTCAACGGGACTCCCTAGCACAGATACGCAGTATTTT
.,TRBJ2-2,.,TRBV4-2,CASSQETAHTGELFF,TGTGCCAGCAGCCAAGAGACAGCGCACACCGGGGAGCTGTTTTTT
.,TRBJ1-2,.,TRBV7-2,CASSLGSGEGYTF,TGTGCCAGCAGCTTAGGATCGGGGGAGGGCTACACCTTC
.,TRBJ2-1,.,TRBV6-2/TRBV6-3,CASSYQAGHNEQFF,TGTGCCAGCAGTTACCAGGCGGGGCACAATGAGCAGTTCTTC
once,TRBJ2-1,TRBD2,TRBV6-2/TRBV6-3,CASSYSTSVYNEQFF,TGTGCCAGCAGTTACTCGACTAGCGTCTACAATGAGCAGTTCTTC
once,TRBJ1-2,TRBD1,TRBV6-5,CASSRTGGGDGYTF,TGTGCCAGCAGCCGGACAGGGGGCGGGGATGGCTACACCTTC
once,TRBJ2-1,TRBD2,TRBV5-6,CASSGGDGSSYNEQFF,TGTGCCAGCAGCGGGGGGGACGGTAGCTCCTACAATGAGCAGTTCTTC
few,TRBJ2-1,TRBD1,TRBV2,CASRIDRGSYNEQFF,TGTGCCAGCAGGATCGACAGGGGATCCTACAATGAGCAGTTCTTC
.,TRBJ2-7,TRBD1,TRBV6-1,CASSDRDRGSYEQYF,TGTGCCAGCAGTGACCGGGACAGGGGTTCCTACGAGCAGTACTTC
.,TRBJ1-1,.,TRBV27,CASSFGGGEAFF,TGTGCCAGCAGTTTTGGGGGGGGAGAAGCTTTCTTT
few,TRBJ2-2,TRBD2,TRBV19,CATKSSLAGETGELFF,TGTGCCACTAAATCCTCACTAGCGGGGGAGACCGGGGAGCTGTTTTTT
once,TRBJ2-1,.,TRBV20-1,CSASWLAIEQFF,TGCAGTGCTAGTTGGCTAGCGATTGAGCAGTTCTTC
.,TRBJ2-2,.,TRBV7-2,CASSLETAFTGELFF,TGTGCCAGCAGCTTAGAGACAGCCTTCACCGGGGAGCTGTTTTTT
.,TRBJ1-2,TRBD1,TRBV6-5,CASSYGTGVHYGYTF,TGTGCCAGCAGTTACGGCACAGGGGTTCACTATGGCTACACCTTC
.,TRBJ1-2,.,TRBV18,CASSSYRDTLSYGYTF,TGTGCCAGCTCGTCCTACCGGGACACACTTTCCTATGGCTACACCTTC
.,TRBJ2-1,.,TRBV5-1,CASSSTGNEQFF,TGCGCCAGCAGCTCGACAGGCAATGAGCAGTTCTTC
.,TRBJ2-1,TRBD2,TRBV19,CASSGTSGPNEQFF,TGTGCCAGTAGCGGGACTAGCGGGCCCAATGAGCAGTTCTTC
few,TRBJ1-4,.,TRBV25-1,CASSDPGSEKLFF,TGTGCCAGCAGTGACCCCGGTAGTGAAAAACTGTTTTTT
.,TRBJ2-1,TRBD2,TRBV5-6,CASSLAGLARNEQFF,TGTGCCAGCAGCTTGGCTGGACTAGCGAGAAATGAGCAGTTCTTC
once,TRBJ1-3,.,TRBV18,CASSQTAYSGNTIYF,TGTGCCAGCTCGCAGACAGCGTACTCTGGAAACACCATATATTTT
.,TRBJ2-1,.,TRBV29-1,CSVEGRIDSGNEQFF,TGCAGCGTTGAAGGTCGTATCGACTCGGGGAATGAGCAGTTCTTC
.,TRBJ2-3,TRBD2,TRBV6-5,CASSMTSGYTDTQYF,TGTGCCAGCAGTATGACTAGCGGTTACACAGATACGCAGTATTTT
.,TRBJ2-6,.,TRBV2,CASSVKSSGANVLTF,TGTGCCAGCAGTGTCAAGAGCTCTGGGGCCAACGTCCTGACTTTC
.,TRBJ2-1,.,TRBV5-6,CASSRVDSSNEQFF,TGTGCCAGCAGCAGGGTAGACAGTTCCAATGAGCAGTTCTTC
.,TRBJ2-7,.,TRBV6-1,CASSEEDYEQYF,TGTGCCAGCAGTGAGGAGGACTACGAGCAGTACTTC
.,TRBJ1-1,.,TRBV12-3/TRBV12-4,CASSPRLVTEAFF,TGTGCCAGCAGTCCCAGACTGGTCACTGAAGCTTTCTTT
.,TRBJ2-1,TRBD2,TRBV5-1,CASSLDLLAGRSEQFF,TGCGCCAGCAGCCTCGATTTACTAGCGGGGAGGAGTGAGCAGTTCTTC
once,TRBJ2-3,TRBD2,TRBV7-2,CASSLGILAGGMDTQYF,TGTGCCAGCAGCTTAGGGATCCTAGCGGGGGGGATGGATACGCAGTATTTT
.,TRBJ1-1,.,TRBV24-1,CATSENGTDPTGRFPPNTEAFF,TGTGCCACCAGTGAAAATGGGACGGACCCGACAGGTCGTTTCCCTCCGAACACTGAAGCTTTCTTT
.,TRBJ1-5,TRBD1,TRBV18,CASSPGAGGNQPQHF,TGTGCCAGCTCACCAGGGGCAGGGGGGAATCAGCCCCAGCATTTT
once,TRBJ2-1,.,TRBV7-9,CASSWAGALYNEQFF,TGTGCCAGCAGCTGGGCGGGGGCCCTCTACAATGAGCAGTTCTTC
.,TRBJ1-6,TRBD1,TRBV7-2,CASSFPGQRGSLHF,TGTGCCAGCAGCTTCCCGGGACAGAGGGGGTCCCTCCACTTT
once,TRBJ1-6,.,TRBV2,CASSEQGPPLHF,TGTGCCAGCAGTGAACAGGGTCCACCCCTCCACTTT
.,TRBJ1-3,.,TRBV19,CASSIPGQPSGNTIYF,TGTGCCAGTAGTATACCCGGACAGCCCTCTGGAAACACCATATATTTT
.,TRBJ1-3,.,TRBV29-1,CSVEDLPWDNTIYF,TGCAGCGTTGAAGATCTACCGTGGGACAATACCATATATTTT
.,TRBJ2-3,.,TRBV25-1,CASSTRLRGRTDTQYF,TGTGCCAGCAGCACGCGTTTGCGGGGGCGCACAGATACGCAGTATTTT
.,TRBJ2-7,.,TRBV27,CASSPLPGQSYEQYF,TGTGCCAGCAGTCCCCTCCCGGGACAATCCTACGAGCAGTACTTC
.,TRBJ1-5,.,TRBV6-5,CASSPYPPGDQPQHF,TGTGCCAGCAGTCCTTACCCCCCTGGAGATCAGCCCCAGCATTTT
.,TRBJ2-3,.,TRBV7-6,CASSPRGAFTDTQYF,TGTGCCAGCAGCCCCCGGGGGGCCTTCACAGATACGCAGTATTTT